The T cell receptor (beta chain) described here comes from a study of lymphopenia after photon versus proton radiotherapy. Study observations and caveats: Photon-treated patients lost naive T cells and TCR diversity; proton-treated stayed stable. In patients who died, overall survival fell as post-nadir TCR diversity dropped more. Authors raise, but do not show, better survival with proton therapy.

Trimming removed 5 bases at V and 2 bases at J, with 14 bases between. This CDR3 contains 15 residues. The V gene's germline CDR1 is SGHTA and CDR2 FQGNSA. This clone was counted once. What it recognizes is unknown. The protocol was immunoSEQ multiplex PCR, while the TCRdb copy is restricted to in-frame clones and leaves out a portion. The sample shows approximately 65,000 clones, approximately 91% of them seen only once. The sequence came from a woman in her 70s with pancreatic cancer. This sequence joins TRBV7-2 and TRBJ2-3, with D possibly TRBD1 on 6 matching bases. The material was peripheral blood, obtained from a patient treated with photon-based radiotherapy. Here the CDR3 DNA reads TGTGCCAGCAGCCCGAGACAGGCCTCCACAGATACGCAGTATTTT. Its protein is CASSPRQASTDTQYF.